This TCR beta chain stems from a study of blood T cells in healthy people across ages. A second roughly 7 to 12 cycle PCR used barcoded and J-beta primers. TCRdb called the 5' RACE reads again in MiXCR, with one record for every CDR3 protein. Of about 1.8 million distinct CDR3 sequences in the sample, roughly 49% were seen once. The CDR3 is 13 amino acids. V dropped 6 bases and J dropped 5 bases, with 11 bases sitting between them. The chain joins TRBV12-3 or TRBV12-4 to TRBJ1-5; D gene ambiguous. This clonotype was sampled from a woman aged 35 to 49 in good health. The sequencing sample was made of blood. CDR3 loop: CASRAEGYQPQHF. In DNA form, the CDR3 reads TGTGCCAGCAGGGCCGAAGGGTATCAGCCCCAGCATTTT.